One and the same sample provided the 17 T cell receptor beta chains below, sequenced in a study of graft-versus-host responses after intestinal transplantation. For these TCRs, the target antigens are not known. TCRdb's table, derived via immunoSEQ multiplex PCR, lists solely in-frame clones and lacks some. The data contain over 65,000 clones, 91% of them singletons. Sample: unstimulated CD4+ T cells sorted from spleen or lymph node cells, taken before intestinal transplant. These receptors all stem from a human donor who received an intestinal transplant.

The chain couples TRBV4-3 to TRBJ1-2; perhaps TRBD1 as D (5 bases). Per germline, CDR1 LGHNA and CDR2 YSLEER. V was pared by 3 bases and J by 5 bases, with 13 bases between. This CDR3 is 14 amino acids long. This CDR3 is CASSQAIKGYGYTF. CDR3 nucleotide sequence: TGCGCCAGCAGCCAGGCTATTAAGGGGTATGGCTACACCTTC.

Written as DNA, the CDR3 is TGCGCCAGCAGTCAATACAGGGAAAGCGAAAAACTGTTTTTT. It translates to CASSQYRESEKLFF. V gene TRBV23-1 combines with J gene TRBJ1-4, with D perhaps matching TRBD1 (6 bases). TRBV23-1 is noted as an ORF with a role that remains uncertain. With 1 base removed from V and 8 bases from J, the gap between germline ends came to 11 bases. This CDR3 comprises 14 residues.

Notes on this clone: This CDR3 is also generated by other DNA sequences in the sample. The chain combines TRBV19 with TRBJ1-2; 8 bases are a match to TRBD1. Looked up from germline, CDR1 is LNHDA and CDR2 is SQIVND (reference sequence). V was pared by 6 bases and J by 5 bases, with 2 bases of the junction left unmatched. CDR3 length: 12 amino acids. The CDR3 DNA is TGTGCCAGTAGCAGGACAGGGTATGGCTACACCTTC. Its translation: CASSRTGYGYTF.

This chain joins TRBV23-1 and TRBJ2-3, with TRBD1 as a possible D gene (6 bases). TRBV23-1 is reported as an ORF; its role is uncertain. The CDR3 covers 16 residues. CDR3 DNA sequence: TGCGCTAGTGGCAGGGGACCACCACCCTCCACAGATACGCAGTATTTT. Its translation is CASGRGPPPSTDTQYF.

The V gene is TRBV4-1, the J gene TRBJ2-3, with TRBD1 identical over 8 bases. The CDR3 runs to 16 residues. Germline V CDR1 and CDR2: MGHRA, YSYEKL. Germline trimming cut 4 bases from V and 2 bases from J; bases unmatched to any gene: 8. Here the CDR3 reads CASSRPMGQDTDTQYF. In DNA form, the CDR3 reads TGCGCCAGCAGCCGCCCGATGGGACAGGACACAGATACGCAGTATTTT.

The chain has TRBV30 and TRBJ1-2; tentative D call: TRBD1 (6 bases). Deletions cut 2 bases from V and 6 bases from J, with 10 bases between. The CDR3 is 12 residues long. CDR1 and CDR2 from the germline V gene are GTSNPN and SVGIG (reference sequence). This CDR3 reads CAWSLTGDGYTF. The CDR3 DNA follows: TGTGCCTGGAGTCTGACAGGAGATGGCTACACCTTC.

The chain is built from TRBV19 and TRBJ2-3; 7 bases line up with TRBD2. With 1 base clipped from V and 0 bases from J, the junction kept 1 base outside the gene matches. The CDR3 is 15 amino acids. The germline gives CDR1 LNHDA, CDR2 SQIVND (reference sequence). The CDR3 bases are TGTGCCAGTAGTATAGGCGGGGGAAGCACAGATACGCAGTATTTT. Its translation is CASSIGGGSTDTQYF. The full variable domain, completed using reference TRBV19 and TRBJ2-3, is DGGITQSPKYLFRKEGQNVTLSCEQNLNHDAMYWYRQDPGQGLRLIYYSQIVNDFQKGDIAEGYSVSREKKESFPLTVTSAQKNPTAFYLCASSIGGGSTDTQYFGPGTRLTVL.

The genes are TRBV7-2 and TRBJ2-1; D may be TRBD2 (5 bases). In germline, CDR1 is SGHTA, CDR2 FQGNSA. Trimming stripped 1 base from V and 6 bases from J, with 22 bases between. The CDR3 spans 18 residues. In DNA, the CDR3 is TGTGCCAGCAGCTTAGACCCTCCTAGGAGGCGCCTTAGCAATGAGCAGTTCTTC. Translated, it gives CASSLDPPRRRLSNEQFF. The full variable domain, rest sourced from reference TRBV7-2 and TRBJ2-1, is GAGVSQSPSNKVTEKGKDVELRCDPISGHTALYWYRQSLGQGLEFLIYFQGNSAPDKSGLPSDRFSAERTGGSVSTLTIQRTQQEDSAVYLCASSLDPPRRRLSNEQFFGPGTRLTVL.

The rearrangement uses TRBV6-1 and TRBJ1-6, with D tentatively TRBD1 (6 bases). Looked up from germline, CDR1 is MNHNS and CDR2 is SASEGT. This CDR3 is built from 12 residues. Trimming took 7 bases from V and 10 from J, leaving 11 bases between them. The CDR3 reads CASTIRGSPLHF. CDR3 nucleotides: TGTGCCAGCACGATAAGGGGGTCACCCCTCCACTTT.

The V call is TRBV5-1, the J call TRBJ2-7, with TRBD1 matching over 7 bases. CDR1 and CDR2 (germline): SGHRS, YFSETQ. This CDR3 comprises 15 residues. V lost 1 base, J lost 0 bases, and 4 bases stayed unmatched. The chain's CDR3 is CASSLLTGSSYEQYF. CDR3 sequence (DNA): TGCGCCAGCAGCTTGTTGACAGGGAGCTCCTACGAGCAGTACTTC.

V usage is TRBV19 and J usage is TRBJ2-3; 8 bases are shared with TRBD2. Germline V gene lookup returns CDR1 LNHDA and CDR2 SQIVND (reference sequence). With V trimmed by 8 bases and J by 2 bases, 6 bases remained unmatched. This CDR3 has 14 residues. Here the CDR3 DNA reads TGTGCCAGTTCGGCGGGGGGAAACACAGATACGCAGTATTTT. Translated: CASSAGGNTDTQYF.

The CDR3 DNA reads TGTGCCTGCAAGAAGGACTTCTTGGGAACTGAAGCTTTCTTT. As protein: CACKKDFLGTEAFF. The chain couples TRBV30 to TRBJ1-1; D remains unclear. The CDR3 runs to 14 residues. The germline V and J ends were trimmed by 6 bases and 5 bases, with 19 bases remaining between them. The germline V gene has CDR1 GTSNPN and CDR2 SVGIG (reference sequence).

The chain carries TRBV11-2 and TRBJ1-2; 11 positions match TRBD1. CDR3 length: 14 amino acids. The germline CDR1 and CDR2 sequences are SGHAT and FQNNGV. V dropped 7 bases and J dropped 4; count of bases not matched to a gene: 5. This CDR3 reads CASTSGTGGYGYTF. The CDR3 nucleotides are TGTGCCAGCACCTCCGGGACAGGGGGCTATGGCTACACCTTC.

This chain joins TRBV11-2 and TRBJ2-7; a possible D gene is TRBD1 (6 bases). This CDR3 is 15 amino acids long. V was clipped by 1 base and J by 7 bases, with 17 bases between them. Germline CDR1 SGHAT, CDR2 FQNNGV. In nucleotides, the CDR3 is TGTGCCAGCAGCTTAGCTTGGGACACCGACTATGAGCAGTACTTC. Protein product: CASSLAWDTDYEQYF.

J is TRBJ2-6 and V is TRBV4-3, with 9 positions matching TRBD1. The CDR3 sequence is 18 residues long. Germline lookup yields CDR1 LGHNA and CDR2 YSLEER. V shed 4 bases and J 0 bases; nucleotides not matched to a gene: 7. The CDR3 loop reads CASSPSGTGLSGANVLTF. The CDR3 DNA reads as TGCGCCAGCAGCCCCTCGGGGACAGGGCTCTCTGGGGCCAACGTCCTGACTTTC.

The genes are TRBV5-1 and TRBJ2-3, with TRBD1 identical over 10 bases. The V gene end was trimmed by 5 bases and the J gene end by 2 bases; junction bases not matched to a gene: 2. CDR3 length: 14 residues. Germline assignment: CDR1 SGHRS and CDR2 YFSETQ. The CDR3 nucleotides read TGCGCCAGCAGGGGACAGGGGATCACAGATACGCAGTATTTT. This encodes CASRGQGITDTQYF.

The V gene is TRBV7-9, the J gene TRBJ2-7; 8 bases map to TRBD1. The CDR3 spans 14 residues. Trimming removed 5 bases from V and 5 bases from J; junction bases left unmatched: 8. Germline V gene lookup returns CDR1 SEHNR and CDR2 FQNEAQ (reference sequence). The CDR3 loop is CASSPWTGPNEQYF. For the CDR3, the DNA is TGTGCCAGCAGCCCGTGGACAGGGCCGAACGAGCAGTACTTC.